Following are 28 T cell receptor beta chains from one sample sequenced in a study of CD8+ T cells in alopecia areata. A sort of pooled cutaneous lymph node cells used CD4, CD8alpha, NKG2D, NKG2ACE and other stains. In each case, RNA was isolated and then reverse transcribed into cDNA as the sequencing template. The method was immunoSEQ multiplex PCR; TCRdb's version includes in-frame clones alone and lacks a portion of them. Observed in the sample are 250,000 or so clones, none of them singletons. Material: CD4+ T cells sorted from a lymph node. These receptors were obtained from a C3H/HeJ mouse with alopecia areata. The strain bears MHC haplotype H2-k.

Ten or more counts support this clone. Any gene name here is a mouse gene name. The missing CDR3 end, 3 residues past where the read stops, is filled in from the germline J gene. The chain joins TRBV1 to TRBJ1-6; the D gene is possibly TRBD1 (5 bases). TRBJ1-6 is noted as an ORF with a role that remains uncertain. Germline loops: CDR1 NSQYPW, CDR2 LRSPGD (reference sequence). There are 14 residues in the CDR3. The V and J ends lost 0 bases and 7 bases respectively, with 7 bases between them. The sequenced part of the CDR3 DNA is TGCACCTGCAGTGCAGATCACAGGAATTCGCCC. As protein: CTCSADHRNSP. The whole CDR3 region reads CTCSADHRNSPLYF.

Note on this clone: The germline and genes are mouse ones. The CDR3 end lies 4 residues beyond the end of the read and is filled in from the germline J gene. The chain has TRBV13-3 and TRBJ2-5; 9 nucleotides align to TRBD2. The germline V gene encodes CDR1 NNHDY and CDR2 SYVADS. J gave up 0 bases and V 5 bases, and 7 bases lay outside the gene matches. The CDR3 spans 16 residues. The CDR3 spells CASRTGTGINQDTQYF. Incomplete CDR3 DNA: TGTGCCAGCAGGACCGGGACTGGGATTAACCAAGAC.

This clone was seen more than once but under ten times. Any gene name here is a mouse gene name. The read terminates 4 residues before the CDR3 end, so the remaining end is supplied by the germline J gene. The sample has other DNA sequences that encode this CDR3 too. The chain recombines TRBV5 with TRBJ2-7; the match to TRBD2 covers 10 bases. Germline trimming cut 2 bases from V and 3 bases from J; bases unmatched to any gene: 1. This CDR3 region has 14 residues. Looked up from germline, CDR1 is LGHNA and CDR2 is YNLKQL (reference sequence). The CDR3 loop is CASSQRDWGYEQYF. CDR3 DNA (partial): TGTGCCAGCAGCCAACGGGACTGGGGCTAT.

The table lists this clone with a few counts. Mouse names are used for the genes. CDR3: CASSQELGGNTGQLYF. CDR3 DNA, as far as it was read: TGTGCCAGCAGCCAAGAGCTGGGGGGAAACACCGGG. The chain combines TRBV5 with TRBJ2-2; 8 bases map to TRBD2. The read ends 4 residues before the CDR3 terminus; that terminus is restored from the germline J gene. CDR3 length: 16 amino acids. The germline CDR1 and CDR2 sequences are LGHNA and YNLKQL (reference sequence). J lost 1 base, V lost 0 bases, and 1 base had no gene match.

This clone was seen only a few times. Mouse germline and gene names are used. The read comes to an end 4 residues before the CDR3 does, leaving the germline J gene to fill in the end. Within the sample, other DNA sequences also encode this same CDR3. The chain links TRBV1 to TRBJ1-1; 8 bases match TRBD1. V gave up 2 bases and J gave up 0 bases; unmatched junction bases: 2. Germline loops: CDR1 NSQYPW, CDR2 LRSPGD (reference sequence). The CDR3 has 15 amino acids. CDR3 amino acids: CTCSAQQGANTEVFF. Incomplete CDR3 DNA: TGCACCTGCAGTGCACAACAGGGGGCAAACACA.

In its sample, this clone was seen a few times. Genes and germline are mouse. The read comes to an end 4 residues before the CDR3 does, leaving the germline J gene to fill in the end. This chain joins TRBV13-1 and TRBJ2-2, with D hard to call. Trimming left V 2 bases short and J 5 bases short, with 4 bases between. The CDR3 spans 12 residues. The V gene's germline CDR1 is NSHNY and CDR2 SYGAGN. The CDR3 spells CASSDQTGQLYF. The sequenced CDR3 bases are TGTGCCAGCAGTGACCAGACCGGG.

Details on this clone: Here the gene names and germline are mouse. The CDR3 sequence: CASSPRLGDYAEQFF. CDR3 DNA (partial): TGTGCCAGCAGCCCCCGACTGGGGGACTATGCT. J is TRBJ2-1 and V is TRBV2; TRBD2 matches at 9 bases. The CDR3 extends 4 residues past the end of the read, so its final part is completed from the germline J gene. The CDR3 is made up of 15 amino acids. From germline, CDR1 is LGHNA and CDR2 YSYQKL. The trim removed 4 bases at V and 2 bases at J, leaving 3 bases unmatched.

Of note for this clone: Gene names are mouse gene names. The CDR3 end is not reached by the read, which stops 4 residues before it; the germline J gene fills it in. The chain employs TRBV13-3 and TRBJ2-4, with TRBD2 matching over 7 bases. The CDR3 contains 14 residues. The germline V gene encodes CDR1 NNHDY and CDR2 SYVADS. The CDR3 region is CASSDWGEENTLYF. The sequenced CDR3 bases are TGTGCCAGCAGTGATTGGGGGGAAGAAAAC. The full variable domain, rest sourced from reference TRBV13-3 and TRBJ2-4, is EAAVTQSPRSKVAVTGGKVTLSCHQTNNHDYMYWYRQDTGHGLRLIHYSYVADSTEKGDIPDGYKASRPSQENFSLILELASLSQTAVYFCASSDWGEENTLYFGAGTRLSVL.

As to this clone: Gene names denote mouse genes. The DNA ends 4 residues before the CDR3 does, and the rest of the CDR3 is filled in from the germline J gene. The sample has other DNA sequences that encode this CDR3 too. The chain recombines TRBV1 with TRBJ1-2; D gene unclear. Germline V CDR1 and CDR2: NSQYPW, LRSPGD (reference sequence). There are 15 residues in the CDR3. V was clipped by 0 bases and J by 0 bases, with 8 bases between them. CDR3 bases read: TGCACCTGCAGTGCAGATCGACATCCAAACTCC. This sequence encodes CTCSADRHPNS. The full CDR3 reads CTCSADRHPNSDYTF.

This clone was observed a handful of times. Gene names and germline match the mouse. The read ends 4 residues early relative to the CDR3; the germline J gene fills the gap. The chain uses TRBV13-2 and TRBJ1-2; 8 bases line up with TRBD1. This CDR3 region has 13 residues. The germline V gene has CDR1 NNHNN and CDR2 SYGAGS (reference sequence). CDR3 DNA, as far as it was read: TGTGCCAGCGGTGGGAACAGGGGGTCC. As protein: CASGGNRGS. The CDR3 in full is CASGGNRGSDYTF.

This clone was observed a few times. Mouse gene names and germline throughout. The CDR3 goes on 4 residues after the read ends, and that part is filled in from the germline J gene. The rearrangement links TRBV13-3 to TRBJ2-5; 7 nucleotides line up with TRBD1. Germline lookup yields CDR1 NNHDY and CDR2 SYVADS. The CDR3 is made up of 13 amino acids. The CDR3 loop is CASSRQGTDTQYF. The part of the CDR3 DNA that was read is TGTGCCAGCAGTAGACAGGGAACAGAC.

Note on this clone: Mouse gene names and germline throughout. The sequenced fragment ends 4 residues before the CDR3 boundary, so the rest is inferred from the germline J gene. This sequence joins TRBV19 and TRBJ1-2; 8 bases are shared with TRBD1. Germline V gives CDR1 FNHDT, CDR2 SITEND (reference sequence). After removal of 1 base from V and 0 bases from J, the junction contained 2 bases not matched to a gene. The CDR3 has 15 amino acids. CDR3 region: CASSIQGAPNSDYTF. The DNA read from the CDR3 is TGTGCCAGCAGTATACAGGGGGCCCCAAACTCC.

On this clone itself: The genes and germline here are from mouse. Read sequence stops 4 residues before the CDR3 end, and the germline J gene provides the missing end. V usage is TRBV13-3 and J usage is TRBJ2-1; possible D gene TRBD1, 6 bases. This CDR3 has 14 amino acids. Germline V CDR1 and CDR2: NNHDY, SYVADS. V shed 6 bases and J shed 1 base, with 11 bases lying between them. CDR3 bases read: TGTGCCAGCAAGAGGGACAAAAACTATGCT. Translation gives CASKRDKNYA. The full CDR3 protein reads CASKRDKNYAEQFF.

On this clone: The germline and genes are mouse ones. The read terminates 4 residues before the CDR3 end, so the remaining end is supplied by the germline J gene. J is TRBJ2-1 and V is TRBV17, with D unclear. V gave up 0 bases and J gave up 0 bases, with 6 bases separating them. The CDR3 loop spans 15 amino acids. In germline, CDR1 is MNHDT, CDR2 YYDKIL. The CDR3: CASSRDVGNYAEQFF. Incomplete CDR3 DNA: TGTGCTAGCAGTAGAGATGTGGGTAACTATGCT. Full variable domain (missing parts from reference TRBV17 and TRBJ2-1): DTTVKQNPRYKLARVGKPVNLICSQTMNHDTMYWYQKKPNQAPKLLLFYYDKILNREADTFEKFQSSRPNNSFCSLYIGSAGLEYSAMYLCASSRDVGNYAEQFFGPGTRLTVL.

This clone was seen a few times. The listed genes are named as in mouse. The read stops 4 residues short of the end of the CDR3; the missing end is completed from the germline J gene. The chain is built from TRBV1 and TRBJ2-3; 8 bases fit TRBD2. Germline trimming cut 2 bases from V and 2 bases from J; bases unmatched to any gene: 3. Germline CDR1 reads NSQYPW; CDR2 reads LRSPGD (reference sequence). This CDR3 is built from 15 residues. The DNA read from the CDR3 is TGCACCTGCAGTGCACTGGGGGGAGATGCAGAA. Its translation: CTCSALGGDAE. Given in full, the CDR3 is CTCSALGGDAETLYF.

This clone was counted between two and nine times. Gene names refer to mouse genes. Coverage ceases 4 residues before the CDR3 finishes, and the germline J gene fills in the end. This chain uses TRBV13-2 with TRBJ2-2; 10 nucleotides line up with TRBD1. The CDR3 contains 16 residues. J lost 5 bases, V lost 3 bases, and 7 bases had no gene match. Germline CDR1 reads NNHNN; CDR2 reads SYGAGS (reference sequence). The covered CDR3 bases are TGTGCCAGCGGTGGCTCCCGGGACAGGGGTACCGGG. Translation: CASGGSRDRGTG. The whole CDR3 reads CASGGSRDRGTGQLYF.

This clone was detected many times. The gene names given are mouse names. The sequence runs out 3 residues before the end of the CDR3; the remainder is reconstructed from the germline J gene. The chain carries TRBV13-3 and TRBJ1-6, with D maybe TRBD1 (6 bases). TRBJ1-6 counts as an open reading frame of uncertain function. V gave up 5 bases and J gave up 3 bases, with 9 bases separating them. The CDR3 consists of 14 residues. Per germline, CDR1 NNHDY and CDR2 SYVADS. Partial CDR3 DNA: TGTGCCAGCAGACAGGGTTTCTATAATTCGCCC. Amino acids: CASRQGFYNSP. Given in full, the CDR3 is CASRQGFYNSPLYF.

Many counts were recorded for this clone. The germline and genes are mouse ones. The read falls 4 residues short of the CDR3 end, and the missing part is taken from the germline J gene. V is TRBV13-2 and J is TRBJ2-7, with D perhaps matching TRBD2 (6 bases). This CDR3 is built from 14 residues. CDR1 NNHNN and CDR2 SYGAGS come from the germline V gene (reference sequence). V lost 0 bases to trimming and J lost 0 bases, with 7 bases between them. The part of the CDR3 DNA that was read is TGTGCCAGCGGTGATGCTGGGGCCTCCTAT. Its protein product is CASGDAGASY. The entire CDR3 sequence reads CASGDAGASYEQYF.

A note on this clone: Gene names and germline refer to mouse. The CDR3 goes on 4 residues after the read ends, and that part is filled in from the germline J gene. The chain links TRBV1 to TRBJ1-1; TRBD1 is a possible D gene (5 bases). Trimming stripped 0 bases from V and 4 bases from J, with 9 bases between. This CDR3 is 14 amino acids long. Germline V gives CDR1 NSQYPW, CDR2 LRSPGD (reference sequence). The DNA read from the CDR3 is TGCACCTGCAGTGCAGATCCCAGGGCCACA. Protein sequence: CTCSADPRAT. The entire CDR3 reads CTCSADPRATEVFF.

As for this clone: Mouse gene names and germline throughout. The CDR3 goes on 4 residues after the read ends, and that part is filled in from the germline J gene. The J gene is TRBJ1-2, the V gene TRBV13-1; D gene uncertain. This CDR3 has 15 residues. Germline V gene sequence: CDR1 NSHNY, CDR2 SYGAGN. Trimming removed 0 bases from V and 0 bases from J, with 9 bases in between. CDR3 bases read: TGTGCCAGCAGTGATGCTTACAGTGCAAACTCC. It yields the protein CASSDAYSANS. The whole CDR3 reads CASSDAYSANSDYTF.

This clone was detected only a few times. Mouse germline and gene names are used. With the read ending 4 residues before the CDR3 end, the germline J gene is used to fill in that end. The chain links TRBV29 to TRBJ2-1; D is possibly TRBD1 (6 bases). Germline V CDR1 and CDR2: MSHET, SYDVDS. The CDR3 totals 14 residues. V was trimmed by 2 bases and J by 4 bases, leaving 9 bases between them. The sequenced CDR3 bases are TGTGCTAGCAGTTTACGGGACAATTATGCT. Residues: CASSLRDNYA. In full, the CDR3 reads CASSLRDNYAEQFF.

Concerning this clone itself: The listed genes are named as in mouse. The CDR3 end lies 4 residues beyond the end of the read and is filled in from the germline J gene. The same CDR3 arises from other DNA sequences in this sample as well. This chain uses TRBV13-1 with TRBJ1-1, with unresolved D. The V and J ends lost 2 bases and 0 bases respectively, with 8 bases between them. Looked up from germline, CDR1 is NSHNY and CDR2 is SYGAGN. This CDR3 contains 14 residues. The covered CDR3 bases are TGTGCCAGCAGTGAAGACACAGCAAACACA. It translates to CASSEDTANT. The whole CDR3 protein is CASSEDTANTEVFF.

This clone showed up just a few times. Gene names follow the mouse nomenclature. The CDR3 end lies 4 residues beyond the end of the read and is filled in from the germline J gene. The genes are TRBV31 and TRBJ2-7, with 12 bases that match TRBD2. Germline V gene sequence: CDR1 GKSSPN, CDR2 SITVG. The CDR3 extends over 14 amino acids. CDR3 DNA, as far as it was read: TGTGCCTGGAGTAGGGACTGGGGGGAGTAT. Amino acids: CAWSRDWGEY. Given in full, the CDR3 is CAWSRDWGEYEQYF.

Comment on this clone: Mouse names are used for the genes. Read data end 4 residues before the CDR3 end; the end is taken from the germline J gene. This rearrangement joins TRBV13-3 to TRBJ2-1; TRBD2 aligns across 13 bases. Germline CDR1 NNHDY, CDR2 SYVADS. The CDR3 loop spans 15 amino acids. The CDR3 loop reads CASRDWGGARAEQFF. Incomplete CDR3 DNA: TGTGCCAGCAGGGACTGGGGGGGCGCGAGAGCT.

This clone was observed a few times. The listed genes are named as in mouse. Sequencing ends 4 residues short of the CDR3 end; the germline J gene provides the rest. The same CDR3 also results from other DNA sequences found in this sample. The chain uses TRBV1 and TRBJ2-2; 7 bases line up with TRBD2. CDR1 NSQYPW and CDR2 LRSPGD come from the germline V gene (reference sequence). This CDR3 comprises 14 residues. V lost 3 bases and J lost 2; bases outside the gene matches: 0. Incomplete CDR3 DNA: TGCACCTGCAGTGCGGGGGGGAACACCGGG. It codes for CTCSAGGNTG. In full, the CDR3 reads CTCSAGGNTGQLYF.

This clone has only a few counts. Mouse gene names apply. The read ends 4 residues early relative to the CDR3; the germline J gene fills the gap. The chain recombines TRBV19 with TRBJ2-5; 7 bases match TRBD2. V dropped 3 bases and J dropped 3; count of bases not matched to a gene: 4. The V gene's germline CDR1 is FNHDT and CDR2 SITEND (reference sequence). The CDR3 consists of 14 residues. The sequenced part of the CDR3 DNA is TGTGCCAGCAGTACTCTGGGGGTTCAAGAC. This translates into CASSTLGVQD. The whole CDR3 reads CASSTLGVQDTQYF.

This clone showed up just a few times. Genes here carry mouse names. The CDR3 end is not reached by the read, which stops 4 residues before it; the germline J gene fills it in. The sample holds other DNA sequences that translate to the same CDR3. The chain employs TRBV13-3 and TRBJ2-5; maybe TRBD1 (6 bases). V lost 0 bases and J lost 3, with 8 bases in between. CDR1 and CDR2 from the germline V gene are NNHDY and SYVADS. This CDR3 contains 14 residues. The covered CDR3 bases are TGTGCCAGCAGTGATGCGACAGGTCAAGAC. It is translated as CASSDATGQD. In full, the CDR3 reads CASSDATGQDTQYF. The full variable domain, with the rest looked up from reference TRBV13-3 and TRBJ2-5, is EAAVTQSPRSKVAVTGGKVTLSCHQTNNHDYMYWYRQDTGHGLRLIHYSYVADSTEKGDIPDGYKASRPSQENFSLILELASLSQTAVYFCASSDATGQDTQYFGPGTRLLVL.

In this sample, this clone turned up a few times. Gene names are mouse gene names. The read falls 4 residues short of the CDR3 end, and the missing part is taken from the germline J gene. The chain links TRBV5 to TRBJ2-2; TRBD2 aligns across 8 bases. CDR1 is LGHNA, CDR2 YNLKQL, per germline (reference sequence). J gave up 3 bases and V 0 bases, and 3 bases lay outside the gene matches. This CDR3 contains 16 residues. CDR3 region: CASSQDLGGDTGQLYF. The covered CDR3 bases are TGTGCCAGCAGCCAAGATCTGGGGGGCGACACCGGG.